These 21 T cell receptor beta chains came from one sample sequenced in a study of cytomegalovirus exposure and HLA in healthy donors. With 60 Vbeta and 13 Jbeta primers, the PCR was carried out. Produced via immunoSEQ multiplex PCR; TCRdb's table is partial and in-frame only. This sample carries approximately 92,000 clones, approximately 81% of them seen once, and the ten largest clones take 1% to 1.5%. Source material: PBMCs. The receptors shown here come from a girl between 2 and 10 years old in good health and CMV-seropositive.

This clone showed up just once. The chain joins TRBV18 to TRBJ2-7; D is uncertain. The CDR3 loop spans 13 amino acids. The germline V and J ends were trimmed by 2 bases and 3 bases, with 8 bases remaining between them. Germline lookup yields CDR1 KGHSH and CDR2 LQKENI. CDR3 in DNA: TGTGCCAGCTCACCAACAGATTTCTACGAGCAGTACTTC. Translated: CASSPTDFYEQYF.

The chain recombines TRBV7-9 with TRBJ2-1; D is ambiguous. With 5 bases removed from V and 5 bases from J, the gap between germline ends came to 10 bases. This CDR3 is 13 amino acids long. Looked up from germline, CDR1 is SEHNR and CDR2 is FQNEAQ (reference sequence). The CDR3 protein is CASSREENNEQFF. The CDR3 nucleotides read TGTGCCAGCAGCCGAGAGGAGAACAATGAGCAGTTCTTC.

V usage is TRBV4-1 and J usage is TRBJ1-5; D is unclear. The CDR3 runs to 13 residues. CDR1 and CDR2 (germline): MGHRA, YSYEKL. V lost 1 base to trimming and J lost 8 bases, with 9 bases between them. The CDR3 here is CASSQGVIEPQHF. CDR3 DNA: TGCGCCAGCAGCCAAGGCGTGATCGAGCCCCAGCATTTT.

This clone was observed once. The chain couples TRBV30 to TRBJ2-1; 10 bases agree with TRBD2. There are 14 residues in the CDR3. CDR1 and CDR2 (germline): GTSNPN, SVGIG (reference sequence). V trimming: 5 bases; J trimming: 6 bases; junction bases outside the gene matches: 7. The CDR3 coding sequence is TGTGCCTGGGGCCGTCTAGCGGGAGCCAATGAGCAGTTCTTC. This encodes CAWGRLAGANEQFF. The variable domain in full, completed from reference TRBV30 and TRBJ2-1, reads SQTIHQWPATLVQPVGSPLSLECTVEGTSNPNLYWYRQAAGRGLQLLFYSVGIGQISSEVPQNLSASRPQDRQFILSSKKLLLSDSGFYLCAWGRLAGANEQFFGPGTRLTVL.

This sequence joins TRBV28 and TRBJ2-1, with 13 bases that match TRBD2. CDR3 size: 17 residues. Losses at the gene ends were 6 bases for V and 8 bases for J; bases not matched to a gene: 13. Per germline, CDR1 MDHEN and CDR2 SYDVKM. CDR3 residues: CASSILRTSGRVDEQFF. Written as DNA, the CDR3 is TGTGCCAGCAGCATATTACGGACTAGCGGGAGAGTCGATGAGCAGTTCTTC.

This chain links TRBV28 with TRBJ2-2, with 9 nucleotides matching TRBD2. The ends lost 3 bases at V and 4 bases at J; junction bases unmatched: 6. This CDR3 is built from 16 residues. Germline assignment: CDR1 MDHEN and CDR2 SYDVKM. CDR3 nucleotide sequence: TGTGCCAGCAGTTTGGGGGCTAGCGGGGCCACCGGGGAGCTGTTTTTT. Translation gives CASSLGASGATGELFF.

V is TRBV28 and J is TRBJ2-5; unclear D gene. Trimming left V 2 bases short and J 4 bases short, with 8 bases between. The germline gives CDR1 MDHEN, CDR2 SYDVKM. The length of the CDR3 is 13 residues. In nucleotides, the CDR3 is TGTGCCAGCAGTTTAGGAGCATTAGAGACCCAGTACTTC. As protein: CASSLGALETQYF.

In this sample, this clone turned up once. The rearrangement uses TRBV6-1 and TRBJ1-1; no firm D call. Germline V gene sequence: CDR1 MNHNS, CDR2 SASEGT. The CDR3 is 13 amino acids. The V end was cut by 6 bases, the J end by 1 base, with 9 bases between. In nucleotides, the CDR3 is TGTGCCAGCAGCTCACAAGAGAACACTGAAGCTTTCTTT. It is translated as CASSSQENTEAFF.

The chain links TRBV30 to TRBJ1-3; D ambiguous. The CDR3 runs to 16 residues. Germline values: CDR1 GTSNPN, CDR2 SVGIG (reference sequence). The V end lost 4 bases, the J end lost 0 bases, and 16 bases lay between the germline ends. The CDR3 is CAWIKPMRDSGNTIYF. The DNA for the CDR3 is TGTGCCTGGATCAAACCGATGCGGGACTCTGGAAACACCATATATTTT.

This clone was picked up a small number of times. CDR3: CASSYGQSITDTQYF. CDR3 nucleotides: TGTGCCAGCAGCTACGGACAGTCGATCACAGATACGCAGTATTTT. The chain joins TRBV5-4 to TRBJ2-3; the D gene is possibly TRBD1 (6 bases). Per the germline V gene, CDR1 is SGHNT and CDR2 is YYREEE (reference sequence). The CDR3 has 15 residues. V lost 3 bases and J lost 2, with 13 bases in between.

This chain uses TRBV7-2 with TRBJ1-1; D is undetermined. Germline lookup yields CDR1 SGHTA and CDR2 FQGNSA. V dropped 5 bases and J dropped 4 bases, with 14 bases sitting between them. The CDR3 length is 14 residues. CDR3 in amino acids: CASSPLFSATEAFF. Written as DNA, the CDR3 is TGTGCCAGCAGCCCACTATTCTCGGCCACTGAAGCTTTCTTT.

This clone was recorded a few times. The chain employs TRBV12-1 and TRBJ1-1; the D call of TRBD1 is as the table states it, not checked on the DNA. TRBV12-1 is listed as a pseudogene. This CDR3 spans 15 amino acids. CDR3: CASSIHEKSNTEAFF. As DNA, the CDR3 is TGTGCCAGCAGCATACACGAAAAATCGAACACTGAAGCTTTCTTT.

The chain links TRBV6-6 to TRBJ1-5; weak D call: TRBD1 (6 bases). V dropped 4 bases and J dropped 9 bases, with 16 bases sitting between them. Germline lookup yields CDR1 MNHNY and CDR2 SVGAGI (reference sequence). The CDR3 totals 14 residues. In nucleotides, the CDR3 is TGTGCCAGCAGTTCCCCGGACAGAAAAAGGCCCCAGCATTTT. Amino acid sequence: CASSSPDRKRPQHF.

The CDR3 spells CASSSAGEGFF. In DNA, the CDR3 is TGTGCCAGCAGTTCAGCAGGGGAGGGATTCTTC. V and J are TRBV5-8 and TRBJ2-1; possible D gene TRBD2, 7 bases. The length of the CDR3 is 11 residues. Germline V gene lookup returns CDR1 SGHTS and CDR2 YDEGEE. The V end was cut by 5 bases, the J end by 16 bases, with 16 bases between.

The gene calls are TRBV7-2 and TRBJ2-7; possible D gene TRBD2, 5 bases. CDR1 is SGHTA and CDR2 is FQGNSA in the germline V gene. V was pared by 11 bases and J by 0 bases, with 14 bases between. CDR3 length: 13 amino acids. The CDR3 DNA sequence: TGTGCCGCGAGTGCGGACTTCTCCTACGAGCAGTACTTC. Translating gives CAASADFSYEQYF. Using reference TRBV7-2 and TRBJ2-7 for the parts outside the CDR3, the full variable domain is GAGVSQSPSNKVTEKGKDVELRCDPISGHTALYWYRQSLGQGLEFLIYFQGNSAPDKSGLPSDRFSAERTGGSVSTLTIQRTQQEDSAVYLCAASADFSYEQYFGPGTRLTVT.

In DNA, the CDR3 is TGTGCCAGCAATCCAACGGGGCGGGGGAAAGCTTTCTTT. Its protein product is CASNPTGRGKAFF. V and J are TRBV28 and TRBJ1-1; D is perhaps TRBD1 (5 bases). The length of the CDR3 is 13 residues. Germline loops: CDR1 MDHEN, CDR2 SYDVKM. The V end was cut by 7 bases, the J end by 9 bases, with 18 bases between.

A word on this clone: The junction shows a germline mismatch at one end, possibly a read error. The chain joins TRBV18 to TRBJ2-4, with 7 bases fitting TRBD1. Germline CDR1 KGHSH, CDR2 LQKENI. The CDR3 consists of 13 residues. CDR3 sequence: CASSPGTERIRYF. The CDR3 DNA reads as TGTGCCAGCTCACCTGGGACAGAACGTATTCGGTACTTC.

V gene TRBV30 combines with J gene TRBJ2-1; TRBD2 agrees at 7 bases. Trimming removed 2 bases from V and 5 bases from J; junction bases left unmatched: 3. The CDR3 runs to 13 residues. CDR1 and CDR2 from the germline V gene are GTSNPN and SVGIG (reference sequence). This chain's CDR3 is CAWSLLADNEQFF. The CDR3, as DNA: TGTGCCTGGAGTCTCCTAGCGGACAATGAGCAGTTCTTC.

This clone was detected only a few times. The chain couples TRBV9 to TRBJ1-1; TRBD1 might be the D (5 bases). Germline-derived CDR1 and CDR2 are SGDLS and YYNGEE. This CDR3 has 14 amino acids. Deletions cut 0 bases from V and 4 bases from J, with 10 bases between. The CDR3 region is CASSVETGGTEAFF. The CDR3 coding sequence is TGTGCCAGCAGCGTAGAAACCGGGGGCACTGAAGCTTTCTTT.

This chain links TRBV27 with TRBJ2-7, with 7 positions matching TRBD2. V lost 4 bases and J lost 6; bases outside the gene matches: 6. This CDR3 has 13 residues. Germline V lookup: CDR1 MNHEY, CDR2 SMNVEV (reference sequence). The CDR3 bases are TGTGCCAGCAGTTCGATACTAGCGAGCGAGCAGTACTTC. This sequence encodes CASSSILASEQYF.

The CDR3 sequence: CASSLGVGGLSNEQYF. In nucleotides, the CDR3 is TGCGCCAGCAGCTTGGGTGTGGGAGGGCTTAGTAACGAGCAGTACTTC. The chain combines TRBV5-1 with TRBJ2-7; 7 positions match TRBD2. This CDR3 region has 16 residues. Trimming removed 0 bases from V and 5 bases from J; junction bases left unmatched: 11. Germline V CDR1 and CDR2: SGHRS, YFSETQ.